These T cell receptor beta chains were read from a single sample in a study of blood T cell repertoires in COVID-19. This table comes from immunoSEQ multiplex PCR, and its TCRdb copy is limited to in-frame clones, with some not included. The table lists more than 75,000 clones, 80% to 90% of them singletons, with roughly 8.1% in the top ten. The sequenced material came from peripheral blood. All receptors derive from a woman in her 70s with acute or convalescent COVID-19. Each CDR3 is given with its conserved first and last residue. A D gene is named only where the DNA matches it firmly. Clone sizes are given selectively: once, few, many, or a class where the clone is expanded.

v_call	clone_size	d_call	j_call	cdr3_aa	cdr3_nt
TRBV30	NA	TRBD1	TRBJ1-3	CAWSRTGSYGNTIYF	TGTGCCTGGAGCCGGACAGGGTCTTATGGAAACACCATATATTTT
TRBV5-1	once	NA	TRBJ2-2	CASSAGTTNTGELFF	TGCGCCAGCAGCGCCGGGACAACGAACACCGGGGAGCTGTTTTTT
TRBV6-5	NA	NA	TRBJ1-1	CASRSTTGFTEAFF	TGTGCCAGCAGATCCACCACAGGTTTCACTGAAGCTTTCTTT
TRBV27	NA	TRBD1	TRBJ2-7	CASSIGTGYGEQYF	TGTGCCAGCAGTATCGGGACAGGGTATGGCGAGCAGTACTTC
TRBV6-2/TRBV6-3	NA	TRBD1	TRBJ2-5	CASSYGGTGGLETQYF	TGTGCCAGCAGTTACGGAGGGACAGGGGGCTTGGAGACCCAGTACTTC
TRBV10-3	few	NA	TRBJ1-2	CAISDKADFYGYTF	TGTGCCATCAGCGACAAGGCTGATTTCTATGGCTACACCTTC
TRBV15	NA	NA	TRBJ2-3	CATEKGGTTDTQYF	TGTGCCACTGAAAAAGGAGGAACCACAGATACGCAGTATTTT
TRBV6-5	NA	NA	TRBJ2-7	CASSYSRESYEQYF	TGTGCCAGCAGTTACTCCCGGGAATCCTACGAGCAGTACTTC
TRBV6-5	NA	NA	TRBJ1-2	CASSRNRDNGYTF	TGTGCCAGCAGTCGAAACAGGGACAACGGCTACACCTTC
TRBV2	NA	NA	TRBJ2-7	CASSELAMGEQYF	TGTGCCAGCAGTGAACTAGCGATGGGCGAGCAGTACTTC